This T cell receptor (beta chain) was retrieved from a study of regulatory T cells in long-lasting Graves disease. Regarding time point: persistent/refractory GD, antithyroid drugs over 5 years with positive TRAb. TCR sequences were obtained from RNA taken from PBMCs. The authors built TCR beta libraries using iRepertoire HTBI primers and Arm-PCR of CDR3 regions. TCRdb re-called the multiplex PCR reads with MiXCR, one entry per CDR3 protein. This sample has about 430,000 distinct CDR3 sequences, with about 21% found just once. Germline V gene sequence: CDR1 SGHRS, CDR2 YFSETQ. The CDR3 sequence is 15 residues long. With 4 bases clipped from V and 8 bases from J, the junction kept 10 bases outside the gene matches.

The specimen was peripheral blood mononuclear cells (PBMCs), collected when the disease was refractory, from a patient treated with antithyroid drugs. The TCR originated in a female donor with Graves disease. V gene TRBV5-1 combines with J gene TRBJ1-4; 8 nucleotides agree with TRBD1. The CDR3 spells CASSMSGGMREKLFF. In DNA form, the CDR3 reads TGCGCCAGCAGCATGTCAGGGGGCATGAGGGAAAAACTGTTTTTT.